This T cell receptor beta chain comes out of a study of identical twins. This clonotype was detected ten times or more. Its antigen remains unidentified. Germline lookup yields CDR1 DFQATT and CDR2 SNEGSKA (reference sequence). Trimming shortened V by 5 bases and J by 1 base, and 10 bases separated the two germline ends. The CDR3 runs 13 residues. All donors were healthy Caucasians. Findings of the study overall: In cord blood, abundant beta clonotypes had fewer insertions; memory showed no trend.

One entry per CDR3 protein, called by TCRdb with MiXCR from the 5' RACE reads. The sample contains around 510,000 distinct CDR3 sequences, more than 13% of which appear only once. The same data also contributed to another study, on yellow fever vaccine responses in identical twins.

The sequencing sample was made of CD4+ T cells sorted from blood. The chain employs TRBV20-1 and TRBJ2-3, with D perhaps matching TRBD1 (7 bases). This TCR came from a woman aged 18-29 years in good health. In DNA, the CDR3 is TGCAGTGCTGGAGGGGGCGGCACAGATACGCAGTATTTT. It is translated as CSAGGGGTDTQYF.